This T cell receptor beta chain was sequenced in a study of cytomegalovirus exposure and HLA in healthy donors. Study background: For the 300 to 450 genotyped donors, more than 80% fell within the Caucasian-associated ancestry cluster.

The CDR3 consists of 15 residues. Per germline, CDR1 SGHRS and CDR2 YFSETQ. V was pared by 1 base and J by 7 bases, with 15 bases between. Vbeta (60) and Jbeta (13) primers were used in the PCR. The table came from immunoSEQ multiplex PCR; TCRdb's copy has only in-frame clones and leaves some out. The sample consists of 200,000 to 250,000 clones, around 89% of them appearing once. Sequencing was carried out using PBMCs. The source is a woman between 18 and 30 years old in good health and CMV-seronegative. The chain combines TRBV5-1 with TRBJ2-1; weak D call: TRBD2 (5 bases). CDR3 bases: TGCGCCAGCAGCTTGATCCTTAGCGACGAGAATGAGCAGTTCTTC. This translates into CASSLILSDENEQFF.